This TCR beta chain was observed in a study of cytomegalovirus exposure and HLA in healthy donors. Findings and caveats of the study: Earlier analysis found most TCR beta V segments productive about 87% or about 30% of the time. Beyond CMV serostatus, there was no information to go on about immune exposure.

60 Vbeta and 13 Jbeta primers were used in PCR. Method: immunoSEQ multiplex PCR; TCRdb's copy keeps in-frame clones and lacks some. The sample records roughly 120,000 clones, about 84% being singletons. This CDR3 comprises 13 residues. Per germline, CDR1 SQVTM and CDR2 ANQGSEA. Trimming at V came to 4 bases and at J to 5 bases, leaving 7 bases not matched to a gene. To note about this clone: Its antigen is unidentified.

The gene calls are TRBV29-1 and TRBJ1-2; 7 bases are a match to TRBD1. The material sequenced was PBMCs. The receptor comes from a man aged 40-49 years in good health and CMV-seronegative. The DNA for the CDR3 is TGCAGCGTTGTGGGGGGACAGCCTTATGGCTACACCTTC. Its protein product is CSVVGGQPYGYTF.